This T cell receptor (beta chain) was observed in a study of T-cell reconstitution after alpha-beta-depleted transplantation in children. Researchers prepared the TCRbeta library using unique molecular identifiers, the study reports. TCRdb re-called the PCR reads with MiXCR, one entry per CDR3 protein. This sample has around 200,000 distinct CDR3 sequences, with roughly a tenth found just once. Overall study findings and caveats: There were reportedly several hundred expanded graft clones from which alpha-beta T cells came about two months after transplant.

The germline V gene encodes CDR1 LGHDT and CDR2 YNNKEL (reference sequence). The CDR3 covers 16 residues. After removal of 6 bases from V and 3 bases from J, the junction contained 8 bases not matched to a gene. This clonotype appeared many times. What it recognizes is unknown. Specimen: PBMCs, collected before TCRalphabeta/CD19-depleted stem cell transplant. V gene TRBV3-1 combines with J gene TRBJ2-6, with 7 bases fitting TRBD2. The sequence derives from a child younger than two with acute myeloid leukemia, due to receive a stem cell transplant. The CDR3 sequence is CASRARGVDGANVLTF. CDR3 coding DNA: TGTGCCAGCAGAGCTCGGGGGGTTGATGGGGCCAACGTCCTGACTTTC.